This is a list of T cell receptor beta chains from one sample in a study of cytomegalovirus exposure and HLA in healthy donors. TCRdb's copy holds only in-frame clones and misses some; the assay was immunoSEQ multiplex PCR. The repertoire holds roughly 120,000 clones, with around two thirds as singletons. Sequenced material: PBMCs. These TCRs come from a woman in her 40s in good health and CMV-seropositive. CDR3s include the opening cysteine and the closing phenylalanine or tryptophan. A D gene is named only where the DNA matches it firmly. Not all rows give a size; the values are once, few, many and, for expanded clones, a class.

TGCAGTGATTCTATCGCAGATACGCAGTATTTT	CSDSIADTQYF	NA	TRBJ2-3	NA	TRBV20-1
TGTGCCAGCAGCCTAAGGCTGGGGACAGGGGATTCACCCCTCCACTTT	CASSLRLGTGDSPLHF	NA	TRBJ1-6	TRBD1	TRBV14
TGCGCCAGCCGAACAGAAACAACTAATGAAAAACTGTTTTTT	CASRTETTNEKLFF	NA	TRBJ1-4	NA	TRBV5-1
TGTGCCAGCAGTTTGAGACCCGGACTAACCTACGAGCAGTACTTC	CASSLRPGLTYEQYF	once	TRBJ2-7	NA	TRBV6-5
TGCAGCGTTCTAGGTTCGGTTGTGGAGGGGAGCCTGTACGAGCAGTACTTC	CSVLGSVVEGSLYEQYF	NA	TRBJ2-7	NA	TRBV29-1
TGTGCTAGCAGCTTAGACCTAGCGGGCAGAGATACGCAGTATTTT	CASSLDLAGRDTQYF	once	TRBJ2-3	TRBD2	TRBV7-7
TGTGCCAGCAGTCAGGGAAGCGGGAGCCACAATGAGCAGTTCTTC	CASSQGSGSHNEQFF	NA	TRBJ2-1	TRBD2	TRBV7-2
TGTGCCAGCAGCCCACAAGACAGGGGCTCAGGTCGTGAAGCTTTCTTT	CASSPQDRGSGREAFF	NA	TRBJ1-1	TRBD1	TRBV28
TGTGCCACCAGCACTACGCCTGGTTCAGATACGCAGTATTTT	CATSTTPGSDTQYF	NA	TRBJ2-3	NA	TRBV15
TGTGCCAGCAGTGCGAGACGGGACAGCCCGTCGGGTGTGCAGCAGTACTTT	CASSARRDSPSGVQQYF	NA	TRBJ2-7	TRBD1	TRBV25-1
TGTGCCAGCAGTGAAGGGACAGGGAAGTATGGTCAGCCCCAGCATTTT	CASSEGTGKYGQPQHF	once	TRBJ1-5	TRBD1	TRBV2
TGTGCCAGCAGCCTCACAGATACGCAGTATTTT	CASSLTDTQYF	NA	TRBJ2-3	NA	TRBV7-9
TGTGCCAGCAGGACAGCGGGGGGACCTCGGGAGACCCAGTACTTC	CASRTAGGPRETQYF	once	TRBJ2-5	TRBD2	TRBV5-4
TGCAGCGTTGACGGTCGGCTAGCGGGAGGAGAGACCCAGTACTTC	CSVDGRLAGGETQYF	NA	TRBJ2-5	TRBD2	TRBV29-1
TGTGCCAGCAGTGAATATTGGGGGAGCGGGGAACAACCGATAATTAATTCACCCCTCCACTTT	CASSEYWGSGEQPIINSPLHF	NA	TRBJ1-6	NA	TRBV6-1
TGTGCCTGGATTCTGGGAAAGATCGGTGGGATACACAGGCGAGCTTTCTTT	CAWILGKIGGIHRRAFF	few	TRBJ1-1	NA	TRBV30
TGTGCCAGCAGTCCGGCGGGCCACTCTGTCTTC	CASSPAGHSVF	NA	TRBJ2-1	NA	TRBV11-2
TGTGCCAGCAGTGAATTGGAGGGCGGCACAGATACGCAGTATTTT	CASSELEGGTDTQYF	few	TRBJ2-3	NA	TRBV25-1
TGTGCCAGTAGTTCCCATGGGGTTAGCGGGAGGTCTGGCGAGCAGTACTTC	CASSSHGVSGRSGEQYF	NA	TRBJ2-7	TRBD2	TRBV19
TGCAGCGTTGAAGAATCGGCGGCTGAAGCTTTCTTT	CSVEESAAEAFF	NA	TRBJ1-1	NA	TRBV29-1
TGCGCCAGCAGCCCACCCCTAGCGGCTACCTACGAGCAGTACTTC	CASSPPLAATYEQYF	NA	TRBJ2-7	TRBD2	TRBV5-1
TGTGCCAGCAGCTCCCGGGGGGGTAATGAAAAACTGTTTTTT	CASSSRGGNEKLFF	NA	TRBJ1-4	NA	TRBV5-4
TGTGCCAGCAGTGAGACAGGGAATCAGCCCCAGCATTTT	CASSETGNQPQHF	NA	TRBJ1-5	TRBD1	TRBV25-1
TGTGCCAGCAGCGTAGGGACTCGGGGGGAAGAGACCCAGTACTTC	CASSVGTRGEETQYF	NA	TRBJ2-5	TRBD2	TRBV9
TGTGCCAGCAGGACGGGGGGGTTTAACACTGAAGCTTTCTTT	CASRTGGFNTEAFF	NA	TRBJ1-1	NA	TRBV6-5
TGTGCCAGCAGTTACTCGAGCGTGGGGGGAGATGGCTACACCTTC	CASSYSSVGGDGYTF	NA	TRBJ1-2	NA	TRBV6-5
TGTGCCAGCAGCCCCCGGGGGGGGAGGGAGCAGTACTTC	CASSPRGGREQYF	NA	TRBJ2-7	TRBD2	TRBV27
TGTGCCAGCAGCTCGACAGGCTTGGGCACTGAAGCTTTCTTT	CASSSTGLGTEAFF	NA	TRBJ1-1	NA	TRBV5-4
TGTGCCAGCAGTCATCATAGACAAGAGACCCAGTACTTC	CASSHHRQETQYF	NA	TRBJ2-5	NA	TRBV6-6
TGTGCCTGGAGTGGACGGAGGAACACTGAAGCTTTCTTT	CAWSGRRNTEAFF	NA	TRBJ1-1	NA	TRBV30
TGTGCCAGCAGCAACCGGGACAGGGGTCATGGCGAGCAGTACTTC	CASSNRDRGHGEQYF	few	TRBJ2-7	TRBD1	TRBV7-2
TGCGCCAGCAGCTTGGTGGAGGCTAGCGGGAGAAAGTTCTTC	CASSLVEASGRKFF	NA	TRBJ2-1	TRBD2	TRBV5-1
TGTGCCAGCAGTGAGTTCATACAGCATAATCAGCCCCAGCATTTT	CASSEFIQHNQPQHF	few	TRBJ1-5	NA	TRBV28
TGTGCCAGCAGCGTATATGATTCGAGCTCCTACGAGCAGTACTTC	CASSVYDSSSYEQYF	NA	TRBJ2-7	NA	TRBV9
TGTGCCAGCAGCAGTACTAGCGGGAGCGGCGAGCAGTACTTC	CASSSTSGSGEQYF	NA	TRBJ2-7	TRBD2	TRBV7-9
TGCGCCAGCAGCCCGGCCACTAGCGGGACGTACAATGAGCAGTTCTTC	CASSPATSGTYNEQFF	NA	TRBJ2-1	TRBD2	TRBV5-1
TGCGCCAGCAGCCAAGAAGATCGACTAGCGGGAGGGTCGGAGACCCAGTACTTC	CASSQEDRLAGGSETQYF	NA	TRBJ2-5	TRBD2	TRBV4-1
TGTGCCACCTACCCGGACAGCTCCCCTCTGGAAGCTTTCTTT	CATYPDSSPLEAFF	once	TRBJ1-1	NA	TRBV18
TGTGCCAGTACCGCCATGAGCTCTGGAAACACCATATATTTT	CASTAMSSGNTIYF	NA	TRBJ1-3	NA	TRBV19
TGTGCCAGCAGCGACACAGGGAGAAGGAACACCATATATTTT	CASSDTGRRNTIYF	NA	TRBJ1-3	NA	TRBV5-4
TGTGCCAGTAGCCTTAAGAGTGGGGGAGGTGACGGTGAAGCTTTCTTT	CASSLKSGGGDGEAFF	NA	TRBJ1-1	NA	TRBV19
TGTGCCAGCAGCTCGTCCGGTTTTAGCACAGATACGCAGTATTTT	CASSSSGFSTDTQYF	NA	TRBJ2-3	NA	TRBV6-5
TGTGCCAGCAGCAAAGCAGGGACTAGCGGGAGTGGGCCAGTACTAGTCACAGATACGCAGTATTTT	CASSKAGTSGSGPVLVTDTQYF	NA	TRBJ2-3	NA	TRBV21-1
TGTGCCAGCGGGACAGGGGGCACAGATACGCAGTATTTT	CASGTGGTDTQYF	NA	TRBJ2-3	TRBD1	TRBV5-4
TGTGCCAGCAGCATTAGCGGGAGAGGCACAGATACGCAGTATTTT	CASSISGRGTDTQYF	NA	TRBJ2-3	TRBD2	TRBV9
TGTGCCAGCAGTTACAGGGGGAACACTGAAGCTTTCTTT	CASSYRGNTEAFF	few	TRBJ1-1	NA	TRBV6-6